The 3 T cell receptor beta chains below were found in one sample sequenced in a study of beta chain features in type 1 diabetes. Expressed TCRB transcripts were sequenced after all isolated RNA was converted to cDNA. The assay was immunoSEQ multiplex PCR, and TCRdb's table has in-frame clones only and misses some. The profile shows hundreds of thousands of clones, about an eighth of them singletons. Broader study findings: All four CD4+ subsets of Type 1 diabetes patients contained TCRB CDR3s that were moderately but significantly shorter.

Their antigens remain unidentified. The sample consisted of naive CD4+ T cells from blood. The source is a man younger than 35 with type 1 diabetes.

The chain recombines TRBV2 with TRBJ1-2; D is unclear. Trimming took 2 bases from V and 2 from J, leaving 9 bases between them. This CDR3 region has 14 residues. The germline V gene has CDR1 SNHLY and CDR2 FYNNEI. CDR3 protein: CASSELAANYGYTF. Written as DNA, the CDR3 is TGTGCCAGCAGTGAATTGGCGGCAAACTATGGCTACACCTTC. The full variable domain, in which reference TRBV2 and TRBJ1-2 provide the parts outside the CDR3, is EPEVTQTPSHQVTQMGQEVILRCVPISNHLYFYWYRQILGQKVEFLVSFYNNEISEKSEIFDDQFSVERPDGSNFTLKIRSTKLEDSAMYFCASSELAANYGYTFGSGTRLTVV.

This clone was seen a few times. J is TRBJ2-1 and V is TRBV4-1; D possibly corresponds to TRBD2 (5 bases). V lost 4 bases to trimming and J lost 0 bases, with 10 bases between them. Germline CDR1 reads MGHRA; CDR2 reads YSYEKL. This CDR3 has 15 residues. CDR3 DNA sequence: TGCGCCAGCAGCCCTGGGAGTTCCTCCTACAATGAGCAGTTCTTC. Protein: CASSPGSSSYNEQFF.

A few counts support this clone. The CDR3 spells CASSLAAGEADTQYF. The CDR3 nucleotides are TGCGCCAGCAGCTTGGCTGCGGGAGAGGCAGATACGCAGTATTTT. The chain is built from TRBV5-1 and TRBJ2-3; 7 nucleotides agree with TRBD2. The V gene end was trimmed by 0 bases and the J gene end by 4 bases; junction bases not matched to a gene: 5. The CDR3 is 15 residues long. Germline V lookup: CDR1 SGHRS, CDR2 YFSETQ.